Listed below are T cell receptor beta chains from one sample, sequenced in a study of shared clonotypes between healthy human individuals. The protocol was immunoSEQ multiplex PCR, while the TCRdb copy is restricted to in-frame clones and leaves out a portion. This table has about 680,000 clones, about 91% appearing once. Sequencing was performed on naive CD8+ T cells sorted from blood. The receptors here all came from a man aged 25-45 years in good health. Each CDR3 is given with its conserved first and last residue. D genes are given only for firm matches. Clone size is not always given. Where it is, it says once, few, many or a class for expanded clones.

TGCGCCAGCAGCCAAGTGGGGGCGGGAGTGGACGAGCAGTACTTC,CASSQVGAGVDEQYF,TRBJ2-7,TRBV4-1,.,15,.
TGTGCCAGCAGTTTATCCTGGGGTACTGAAGCTTTCTTT,CASSLSWGTEAFF,TRBJ1-1,TRBV27,.,13,.
TGTGCCAGCAGCGTAGTTGGAGGGAGAGGCGCGCAGTATTTT,CASSVVGGRGAQYF,TRBJ2-3,TRBV9,.,14,once
TGCGCCAGCAGCCCGGAAGCGGGAGGCACAGATACGCAGTATTTT,CASSPEAGGTDTQYF,TRBJ2-3,TRBV4-1,TRBD2,15,.
TGTGCCAGCAGTCCCCTTACAGGAGGATTTGAAAAACTGTTTTTT,CASSPLTGGFEKLFF,TRBJ1-4,TRBV28,.,15,.
TGTGCCAGCAGTGAGCCAAGCGGGAGGCAGGCCGGGGAGCTGTTTTTT,CASSEPSGRQAGELFF,TRBJ2-2,TRBV25-1,TRBD2,16,.
TGTGCCAGCAGTTTATTGGGCGGGAGGGATGAGCAGTTCTTC,CASSLLGGRDEQFF,TRBJ2-1,TRBV27,TRBD2,14,.
TGCGCCAGCAGCTTGGAACGACCCGACGATGGCTACACCTTC,CASSLERPDDGYTF,TRBJ1-2,TRBV5-1,.,14,.
TGTGCCAGCAGTTACACGGGACCTCCCGGGGAGCTGTTTTTT,CASSYTGPPGELFF,TRBJ2-2,TRBV6-5,.,14,.
TGTGCCAGCAGTTTAGGTGGAAACACCATATATTTT,CASSLGGNTIYF,TRBJ1-3,TRBV5-6,.,12,few
TGTGCCAGCACCCAAGGGGAGGAACAGAAAGCGGGAGTAAGCACAGATACGCAGTATTTT,CASTQGEEQKAGVSTDTQYF,TRBJ2-3,TRBV21-1,.,20,.
TGTGCCAGCAGCAAGGGTGTGAGGGGCTACACCTTC,CASSKGVRGYTF,TRBJ1-2,TRBV7-2,.,12,.
TGTGCCAGCAGCCCCCCGATTCTGGGACTAGCGGACAATGAGCAGTTCTTC,CASSPPILGLADNEQFF,TRBJ2-1,TRBV7-9,TRBD2,17,.
TGTGCCAGCAGTCCGACAGGGGAGAACACCGGGGAGCTGTTTTTT,CASSPTGENTGELFF,TRBJ2-2,TRBV28,TRBD1,15,.
TGTGCCACCTCCGGGAGGGCCCCAAGCTCCTACAATGAGCAGTTCTTC,CATSGRAPSSYNEQFF,TRBJ2-1,TRBV15,TRBD2,16,.
TGCAGCGTTGAAGATAGTGGGGGCACTGAAGCTTTCTTT,CSVEDSGGTEAFF,TRBJ1-1,TRBV29-1,.,13,.
TGTGCCAGCAGCCCATCTCGCGGGAGGAGCACAGATACGCAGTATTTT,CASSPSRGRSTDTQYF,TRBJ2-3,TRBV9,TRBD2,16,.
TGTGCCAGCAGCTCCGACGACTGGACAGGGGGTAGCAATCAGCCCCAGCATTTT,CASSSDDWTGGSNQPQHF,TRBJ1-5,TRBV11-3,TRBD1,18,.
TGCGCCAGCAGGTCAGCTATCACTATCTCCTACGAGCAGTACTTC,CASRSAITISYEQYF,TRBJ2-7,TRBV5-1,.,15,.
TGTGCCAGCAGCTTAGGTACGGTTAGGTCGGGAGGGCACTACGAGCAGTACTTC,CASSLGTVRSGGHYEQYF,TRBJ2-7,TRBV7-8,TRBD2,18,.
TGTGCCGAGGCCCCCCTCGACAGCCAAGAGACCCAGTACTTC,CAEAPLDSQETQYF,TRBJ2-5,TRBV6-1,.,14,.
TGTGCCAGCAGCGCTGGACAGGGACCCTACGAGCAGTACTTC,CASSAGQGPYEQYF,TRBJ2-7,TRBV7-3,TRBD1,14,.
TGCGCCAGCAGCCTAGGACAGGGAGTAGGTAATGAAAAACTGTTTTTT,CASSLGQGVGNEKLFF,TRBJ1-4,TRBV4-1,TRBD1,16,.
TGCGCCAGCAGCCAAGTTCTGGGGGCCGATAACTATGGCTACACCTTC,CASSQVLGADNYGYTF,TRBJ1-2,TRBV4-1,.,16,.
TGTGCCAGCAGCACGAGGCCCCAGCAGTTCTTC,CASSTRPQQFF,TRBJ2-1,TRBV7-9,.,11,.
TGTGCCAGCAGCGATATTAGGGTTTCTAACGAGCAGTACTTC,CASSDIRVSNEQYF,TRBJ2-7,TRBV7-9,.,14,.
TGCGCCAGCAGCTTACTAGCGGGAGATCCCGGGGAGCTGTTTTTT,CASSLLAGDPGELFF,TRBJ2-2,TRBV5-1,TRBD2,15,.
TGTGCCAGCAGCTTGGTGGGTGGATCCCCATGGAATGAGCAGTTCTTC,CASSLVGGSPWNEQFF,TRBJ2-1,TRBV5-5,.,16,.